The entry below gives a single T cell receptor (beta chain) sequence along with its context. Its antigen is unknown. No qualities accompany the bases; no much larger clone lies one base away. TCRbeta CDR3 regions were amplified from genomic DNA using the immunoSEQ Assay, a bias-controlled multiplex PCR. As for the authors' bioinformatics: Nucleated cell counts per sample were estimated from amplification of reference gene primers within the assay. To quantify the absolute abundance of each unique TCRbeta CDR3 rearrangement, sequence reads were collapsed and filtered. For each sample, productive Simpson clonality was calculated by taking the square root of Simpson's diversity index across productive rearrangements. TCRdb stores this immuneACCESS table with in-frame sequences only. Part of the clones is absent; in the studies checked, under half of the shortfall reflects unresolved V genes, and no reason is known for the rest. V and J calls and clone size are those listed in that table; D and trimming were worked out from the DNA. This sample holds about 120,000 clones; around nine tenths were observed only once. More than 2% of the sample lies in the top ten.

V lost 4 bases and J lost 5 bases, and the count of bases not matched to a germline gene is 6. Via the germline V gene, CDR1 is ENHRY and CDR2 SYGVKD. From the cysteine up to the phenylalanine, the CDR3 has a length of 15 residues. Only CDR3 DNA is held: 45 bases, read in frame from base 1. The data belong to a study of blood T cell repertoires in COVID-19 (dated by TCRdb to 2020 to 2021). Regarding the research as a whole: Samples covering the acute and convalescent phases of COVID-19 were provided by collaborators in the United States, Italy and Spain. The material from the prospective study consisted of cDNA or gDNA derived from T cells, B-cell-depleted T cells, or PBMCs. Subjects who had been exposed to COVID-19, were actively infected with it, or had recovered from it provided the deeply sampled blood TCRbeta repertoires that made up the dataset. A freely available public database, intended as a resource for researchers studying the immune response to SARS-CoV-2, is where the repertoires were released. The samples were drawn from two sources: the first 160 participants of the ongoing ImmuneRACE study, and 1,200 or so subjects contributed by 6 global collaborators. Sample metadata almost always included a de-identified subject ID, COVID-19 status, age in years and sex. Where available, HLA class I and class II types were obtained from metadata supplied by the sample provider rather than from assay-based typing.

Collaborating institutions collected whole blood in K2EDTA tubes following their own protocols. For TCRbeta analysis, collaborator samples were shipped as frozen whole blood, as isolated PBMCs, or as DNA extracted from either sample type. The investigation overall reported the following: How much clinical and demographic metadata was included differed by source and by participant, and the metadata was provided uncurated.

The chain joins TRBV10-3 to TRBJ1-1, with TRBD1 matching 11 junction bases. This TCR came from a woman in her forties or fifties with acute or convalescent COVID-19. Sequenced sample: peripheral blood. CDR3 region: CAISGTGGRGTEAFF. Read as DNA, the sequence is TGTGCCATCAGTGGGACAGGGGGCCGGGGAACTGAAGCTTTCTTT.